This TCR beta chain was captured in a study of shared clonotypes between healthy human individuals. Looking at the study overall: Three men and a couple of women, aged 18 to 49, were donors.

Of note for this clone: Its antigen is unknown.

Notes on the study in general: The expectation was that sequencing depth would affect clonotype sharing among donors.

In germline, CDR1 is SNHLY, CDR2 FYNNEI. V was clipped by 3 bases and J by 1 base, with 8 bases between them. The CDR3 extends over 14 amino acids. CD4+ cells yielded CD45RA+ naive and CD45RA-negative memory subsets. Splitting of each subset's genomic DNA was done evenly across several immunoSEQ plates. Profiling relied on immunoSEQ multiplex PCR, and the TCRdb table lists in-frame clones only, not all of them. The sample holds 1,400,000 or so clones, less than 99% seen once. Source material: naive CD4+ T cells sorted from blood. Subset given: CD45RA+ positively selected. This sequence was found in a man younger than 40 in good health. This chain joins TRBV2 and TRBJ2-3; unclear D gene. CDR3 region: CASSEGGRTDTQYF. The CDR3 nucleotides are TGTGCCAGCAGTGAGGGTGGTCGCACAGATACGCAGTATTTT.